A selection of T cell receptor beta chains follows, all from one sample in a study of regulatory T cells in long-lasting Graves disease. Each CDR3 protein gets one entry after TCRdb re-called the multiplex PCR reads with MiXCR. In the table there are roughly 420,000 distinct CDR3 sequences, around 15% of which are singletons. The starting material was peripheral blood mononuclear cells (PBMCs), obtained at new diagnosis, from a patient treated with antithyroid drugs. Source of these receptors: a female donor with Graves disease. Each CDR3 is given with its conserved first and last residue. The D gene is left open where the match is weak. Expanded clones are given a class, and other clones once, few, many or no size at all.

V	size	J	D	CDR3	DNA
TRBV6-2/TRBV6-3	NA	TRBJ2-6	NA	CASSRGAAGANVLTF	TGTGCCAGCAGTCGAGGGGCGGCTGGGGCCAACGTCCTGACTTTC
TRBV19	many	TRBJ1-2	NA	CASTPSVRGPRVDYGYTF	TGTGCCAGTACCCCATCAGTTCGGGGGCCCAGAGTGGACTATGGCTACACCTTC
TRBV5-1	few	TRBJ1-6	TRBD1	CASSEHRGNSPLHF	TGCGCCAGCAGCGAACACAGGGGAAATTCACCCCTCCACTTT
TRBV5-1	few	TRBJ2-3	NA	CASSYSDPTDTQYF	TGCGCCAGCAGCTATTCTGACCCCACAGATACGCAGTATTTT
TRBV24-1	few	TRBJ2-1	TRBD2	CATSDSGTYNEQFF	TGTGCCACCAGTGACAGCGGGACCTACAATGAGCAGTTCTTC
TRBV7-9	many	TRBJ1-1	TRBD1	CASRRGPWRNTEAFF	TGTGCCAGCAGAAGGGGGCCATGGCGGAACACTGAAGCTTTCTTT
TRBV12-3/TRBV12-4	many	TRBJ1-3	NA	CASSQTESGNTIYF	TGTGCCAGCAGCCAAACAGAATCTGGAAACACCATATATTTT
TRBV12-3/TRBV12-4	many	TRBJ2-7	NA	CASSLPTAYEQYF	TGTGCCAGCAGTTTACCAACGGCCTACGAGCAGTACTTC
TRBV7-2	NA	TRBJ2-5	NA	CASSPRGIGETQYF	TGTGCCAGCAGCCCGAGGGGGATTGGAGAGACCCAGTACTTC
TRBV20-1	many	TRBJ2-2	TRBD2	CSAHPSGGAPTGELFF	TGCAGTGCCCATCCCAGCGGGGGGGCCCCTACCGGGGAGCTGTTTTTT
TRBV9	NA	TRBJ1-5	TRBD1	CASSAGGSTSNQPQHF	TGTGCCAGCAGCGCAGGGGGTTCGACGAGCAATCAGCCCCAGCATTTT
TRBV7-2	many	TRBJ2-1	TRBD2	CASSLGASGSYNEQFF	TGTGCCAGCAGCTTAGGGGCTAGCGGGAGTTACAATGAGCAGTTCTTC
TRBV5-1	NA	TRBJ2-7	TRBD1	CASSFTGGPSYEQYF	TGCGCCAGCAGCTTCACAGGGGGACCCTCCTACGAGCAGTACTTC
TRBV9	many	TRBJ2-5	TRBD1	CASSEGWARGQETQYF	TGTGCCAGCAGCGAGGGGTGGGCCAGGGGGCAGGAGACCCAGTACTTC
TRBV12-3/TRBV12-4	many	TRBJ1-4	NA	CASSPGARSIVNEKLFF	TGTGCCAGCAGTCCAGGGGCGCGATCTATAGTCAATGAAAAACTGTTTTTT
TRBV5-4	few	TRBJ2-2	NA	CASSFQGNGELFF	TGTGCCAGCAGCTTCCAGGGGAACGGGGAGCTGTTTTTT
TRBV27	many	TRBJ1-6	NA	CASSPGIGPLHF	TGTGCCAGCAGCCCTGGCATCGGACCCCTCCACTTT
TRBV6-1	many	TRBJ2-3	TRBD1	CASTHQAGGSADTQYF	TGTGCCAGCACCCACCAAGCAGGGGGTAGCGCAGATACGCAGTATTTT
TRBV20-1	many	TRBJ2-1	NA	CSASSLPALDRTKEQFF	TGCAGTGCTAGTAGTCTCCCCGCCCTAGACCGGACCAAAGAGCAGTTCTTC
TRBV5-1	many	TRBJ2-4	NA	CASSLAVGLAKNIQYF	TGCGCCAGCAGCTTGGCGGTAGGACTAGCCAAAAACATTCAGTACTTC
TRBV24-1	few	TRBJ2-1	TRBD2	CATSSGRYYNEQFF	TGTGCCACCAGTAGCGGGAGGTACTACAATGAGCAGTTCTTC
TRBV7-2	many	TRBJ2-7	NA	CASSLHNRGHEQYF	TGTGCCAGCAGCTTACACAACCGAGGCCACGAGCAGTACTTC
TRBV28	many	TRBJ1-1	NA	CASSLGHTEAFF	TGTGCCAGCAGCTTGGGTCACACTGAAGCTTTCTTT
TRBV27	many	TRBJ1-5	NA	CASAASWGVLSNQPQHF	TGTGCCAGCGCGGCCTCCTGGGGGGTACTTAGCAATCAGCCCCAGCATTTT
TRBV2	many	TRBJ2-1	NA	CASSGPRSNNEQFF	TGTGCCAGCAGTGGCCCACGCTCAAACAATGAGCAGTTCTTC
TRBV12-3/TRBV12-4	many	TRBJ1-2	NA	CASSLSWFCGYTF	TGTGCCAGCAGTCTCAGTTGGTTTTGTGGCTACACCTTC